Listed here are 16 T cell receptor beta chains from one sample, sequenced in a study of CDR3 diversity in severe acne. TCRdb used MiXCR to reprocess the PCR reads, holding one entry per CDR3 protein. The sample records approximately 79,000 distinct CDR3 sequences, 45% to 50% being singletons. Material: blood. These receptors were taken from a male donor in good health, serving as a control.

The chain employs TRBV6-1 and TRBJ2-7; the D is unclear. Per germline, CDR1 MNHNS and CDR2 SASEGT. The V end was cut by 7 bases, the J end by 2 bases, with 12 bases between. This CDR3 has 13 amino acids. DNA of the CDR3: TGTGCCAGCATTAGGACGGAGACCTACGAGCAGTACTTC. Translating gives CASIRTETYEQYF.

This clonotype was counted at least ten times. V usage is TRBV7-9 and J usage is TRBJ2-7; 9 positions agree with TRBD1. This CDR3 comprises 14 residues. Germline assignment: CDR1 SEHNR and CDR2 FQNEAQ (reference sequence). J was trimmed by 0 bases and V by 4 bases; bases with no gene match: 1. The chain's CDR3 is CASSSGQGSYEQYF. CDR3 DNA: TGTGCCAGCAGCTCGGGACAGGGCTCCTACGAGCAGTACTTC.

This clonotype was detected ten times or more. The chain employs TRBV5-8 and TRBJ1-1; D uncertain. The CDR3 extends over 14 amino acids. V lost 3 bases, J lost 4 bases, and 13 bases lay in between. Germline V gives CDR1 SGHTS, CDR2 YDEGEE. CDR3 in DNA: TGTGCCAGCAGCTCCCCGGGAGAGATCACTGAAGCTTTCTTT. This codes for CASSSPGEITEAFF.

This clonotype has a count of ten or more. V is TRBV27 and J is TRBJ2-5; 7 positions match TRBD1. V was pared by 5 bases and J by 5 bases, with 8 bases of the junction left unmatched. The CDR3 has 14 amino acids. Germline values: CDR1 MNHEY, CDR2 SMNVEV (reference sequence). The CDR3 DNA is TGTGCCAGCAGTCGCCCGGGACAGCGGGAGACCCAGTACTTC. Its protein is CASSRPGQRETQYF.

In this sample, this clonotype turned up many times. The chain has TRBV3-1 and TRBJ1-6; D call uncertain. V gave up 1 base and J gave up 7 bases, with 11 bases separating them. The CDR3 runs 15 residues. CDR1 is LGHDT, CDR2 YNNKEL, per germline (reference sequence). The CDR3 is CASSQVGGSNSPLHF. The CDR3 DNA sequence: TGTGCCAGCAGCCAAGTTGGTGGTTCCAATTCACCCCTCCACTTT.

This clonotype was observed a single time. V and J are TRBV6-1 and TRBJ1-2; 11 nucleotides agree with TRBD1. The length of the CDR3 is 16 residues. The V segment lost 6 bases and the J segment 8 bases; nucleotides outside the gene matches: 14. Germline CDR1 MNHNS, CDR2 SASEGT. CDR3 sequence (DNA): TGTGCCAGCAGCGAGCCCCCCGGGACAGGGGGGGACGGCTACACCTTC. Translated: CASSEPPGTGGDGYTF.

The gene calls are TRBV5-5 and TRBJ2-2; D is ambiguous. V was shortened by 2 bases and J by 5 bases, with 7 bases between the two germline ends. Germline V gives CDR1 SGHKS, CDR2 YYEKEE (reference sequence). This CDR3 has 13 residues. CDR3 bases: TGTGCCAGCAGCTTTCTGGGGACCGGGGAGCTGTTTTTT. Translated: CASSFLGTGELFF.

The chain joins TRBV12-5 to TRBJ1-5; a weak D match, TRBD1 (5 bases). This CDR3 is built from 14 residues. Germline V gives CDR1 LGHNT, CDR2 FRNRAP. V was cut by 8 bases and J by 6 bases, with 17 bases left in between. The CDR3 is CASQKTAVGQPQHF. As DNA, the CDR3 is TGTGCTAGTCAGAAGACAGCGGTCGGTCAGCCCCAGCATTTT.

This clonotype was detected ten times or more. The genes are TRBV5-1 and TRBJ2-3; D is possibly TRBD1 or TRBD2 (6 bases each). In germline, CDR1 is SGHRS, CDR2 YFSETQ. V was clipped by 4 bases and J by 0 bases, with 15 bases between them. The CDR3 loop spans 16 amino acids. The CDR3 DNA is TGCGCCAGCAGCCGATGGGGGGCGCGGAGCACAGATACGCAGTATTTT. Amino acids: CASSRWGARSTDTQYF.

This clonotype has only a few counts. This chain connects TRBV28 to TRBJ1-1, with a weak D call TRBD1 (5 bases). Between the trimmed V and J ends, which lost 8 bases and 3 bases, there was a span of 10 bases. The CDR3 sequence is 12 residues long. CDR1 MDHEN and CDR2 SYDVKM come from the germline V gene. This chain's CDR3 is CASRAGHTEAFF. CDR3 nucleotide sequence: TGTGCCAGCCGTGCGGGGCACACTGAAGCTTTCTTT.

This chain joins TRBV20-1 and TRBJ1-1, with a possible D match to TRBD1 (5 bases). V gave up 5 bases and J gave up 1 base, with 14 bases separating them. The CDR3 has 14 amino acids. The germline CDR1 and CDR2 sequences are DFQATT and SNEGSKA (reference sequence). The CDR3 is CSARPVGGNTEAFF. The CDR3 bases are TGCAGTGCTCGTCCCGTGGGGGGGAACACTGAAGCTTTCTTT.

This clonotype has ten or more counts. The V and J genes are TRBV5-5 and TRBJ1-1; 8 nucleotides align to TRBD1. Unmatched junction bases numbered 6, after V lost 4 bases and J lost 1 base. The V gene's germline CDR1 is SGHKS and CDR2 YYEKEE (reference sequence). The CDR3 sequence is 15 residues long. CDR3 coding DNA: TGTGCCAGCAGCCTTACCGGGACAGGGAACACTGAAGCTTTCTTT. It encodes CASSLTGTGNTEAFF.

This clonotype showed up many times. The chain employs TRBV7-6 and TRBJ1-3, with a tentative D call TRBD1 (6 bases). Trimming took 0 bases from V and 0 from J, leaving 9 bases between them. Germline V gives CDR1 SGHVS, CDR2 FNYEAQ. The CDR3 has 16 residues. Here the CDR3 DNA reads TGTGCCAGCAGCTTAGCGCGACAGGTCTCTGGAAACACCATATATTTT. Encoded protein: CASSLARQVSGNTIYF.

This clonotype was seen at least ten times. The chain links TRBV27 to TRBJ2-7; D remains ambiguous. The germline V and J ends were trimmed by 5 bases and 0 bases, with 17 bases remaining between them. There are 16 residues in the CDR3. Germline CDR1 and CDR2: MNHEY and SMNVEV (reference sequence). As DNA, the CDR3 is TGTGCCAGCAGTCCCCGTATCTCGAGGACCTCCTACGAGCAGTACTTC. Amino acids: CASSPRISRTSYEQYF.

This rearrangement joins TRBV2 to TRBJ1-1; D gene unclear. Germline lookup yields CDR1 SNHLY and CDR2 FYNNEI. The CDR3 is made up of 15 amino acids. Trimming cost V 4 bases and J 1 base, with 13 bases left between them. CDR3 sequence reads: CASSGVGSENTEAFF. CDR3 in DNA: TGTGCCAGCAGTGGCGTCGGGTCAGAGAACACTGAAGCTTTCTTT.

V is TRBV7-9 and J is TRBJ2-5; D is unclear. V was trimmed by 5 bases and J by 3 bases, leaving 7 bases between them. The germline V gene has CDR1 SEHNR and CDR2 FQNEAQ (reference sequence). The CDR3 length is 12 residues. The CDR3 spells CASSRREETQYF. The CDR3 nucleotides read TGTGCCAGCAGCCGCAGAGAAGAGACCCAGTACTTC.